These 25 T cell receptor beta chains were sequenced from one sample in a study of OX40 agonist ivuxolimab in advanced cancers. TCRdb keeps only in-frame clones here, not all; method: immunoSEQ multiplex PCR. The data contain 65,000 to 85,000 clones, over 75% of them singletons. Source: CD4+ or CD8+ T cells sorted from blood, taken in a trial of the OX40 agonist ivuxolimab. These receptor sequences come from an adult with an advanced solid tumor such as melanoma, head and neck, liver or kidney cancer.

V and J are TRBV7-9 and TRBJ2-3; D unclear. Between the trimmed V and J ends, which lost 1 base and 0 bases, there was a span of 2 bases. The germline V gene encodes CDR1 SEHNR and CDR2 FQNEAQ (reference sequence). The CDR3 runs to 13 residues. CDR3 amino acids: CASSLESTDTQYF. The CDR3 nucleotides read TGTGCCAGCAGCTTAGAGAGCACAGATACGCAGTATTTT.

This clone came up a few times. V usage is TRBV6-6 and J usage is TRBJ1-5; the D gene is possibly TRBD1 (6 bases). V was cut by 0 bases and J by 5 bases, with 11 bases left in between. Germline CDR1 is MNHNY and CDR2 is SVGAGI (reference sequence). The CDR3 runs to 15 residues. This chain's CDR3 is CASSYSGASYQPQHF. Here the CDR3 DNA reads TGTGCCAGCAGTTACTCGGGGGCCTCTTATCAGCCCCAGCATTTT.

There are a few counts of this clone. This rearrangement joins TRBV7-2 to TRBJ1-6, with D unclear. The germline V and J ends were trimmed by 1 base and 8 bases, with 12 bases remaining between them. Germline loops: CDR1 SGHTA, CDR2 FQGNSA. The CDR3 totals 15 residues. In DNA, the CDR3 is TGTGCCAGCAGCTTAGACCCTAACAAGCATTCACCCCTCCACTTT. This codes for CASSLDPNKHSPLHF.

The chain couples TRBV7-2 to TRBJ1-3; D not resolved. Trimming pared 5 bases from V and 0 bases from J, leaving 17 bases between. From germline, CDR1 is SGHTA and CDR2 FQGNSA. This CDR3 region has 17 residues. CDR3 protein: CASSITAGPNSGNTIYF. CDR3 sequence (DNA): TGTGCCAGCAGCATAACAGCAGGCCCTAACTCTGGAAACACCATATATTTT.

The CDR3 sequence: CASKDRWTYEQYF. For the CDR3, the DNA is TGTGCCAGTAAGGACAGGTGGACCTACGAGCAGTACTTC. This chain connects TRBV27 to TRBJ2-7, with 7 bases matching TRBD1. CDR1 and CDR2 (germline): MNHEY, SMNVEV (reference sequence). The CDR3 has 13 amino acids. J gave up 2 bases and V 9 bases, and 7 bases lay outside the gene matches.

This sequence joins TRBV15 and TRBJ2-2; D ambiguous. Deletions cut 2 bases from V and 5 bases from J, with 3 bases between. This CDR3 has 12 residues. Germline CDR1 LNHNV, CDR2 YYDKDF (reference sequence). The CDR3 sequence is CATSRSTGELFF. CDR3 in DNA: TGTGCCACCAGCAGAAGTACCGGGGAGCTGTTTTTT.

The chain has TRBV14 and TRBJ1-2; D uncertain. V gave up 4 bases and J gave up 5 bases, with 11 bases separating them. Germline V gives CDR1 SGHDN, CDR2 FVKESK. The CDR3 covers 13 residues. CDR3 residues: CASSLGRAYGYTF. The CDR3 DNA is TGTGCCAGCAGCCTGGGCCGAGCGTATGGCTACACCTTC.

The CDR3 is CASGLAAGQPQHF. The CDR3 DNA is TGTGCTAGTGGTTTGGCCGCCGGACAGCCCCAGCATTTT. The chain carries TRBV12-5 and TRBJ1-5; no definite D call. Trimming cost V 1 base and J 7 bases, with 8 bases left between them. Germline-derived CDR1 and CDR2 are LGHNT and FRNRAP. The CDR3 is made up of 13 amino acids.

V is TRBV7-3 and J is TRBJ1-1; 7 nucleotides agree with TRBD1. The CDR3 is made up of 16 amino acids. The junction had 11 bases not matched to a gene; V was cut back by 7 bases and J by 0 bases. Per germline, CDR1 SGHTA and CDR2 FQGTGA. The CDR3 DNA reads TGTGCCAGCATTACTATGGACAGGTTTATGAACACTGAAGCTTTCTTT. Amino acid sequence: CASITMDRFMNTEAFF. The full variable domain, its missing parts supplied by reference TRBV7-3 and TRBJ1-1, is GAGVSQTPSNKVTEKGKYVELRCDPISGHTALYWYRQSLGQGPEFLIYFQGTGAADDSGLPNDRFFAVRPEGSVSTLKIQRTERGDSAVYLCASITMDRFMNTEAFFGQGTRLTVV.

This clone has only one observation. The chain is built from TRBV19 and TRBJ1-2; 8 nucleotides align to TRBD1. V shed 10 bases, J shed 4 bases, and the junction held 11 bases outside the gene matches. The CDR3 loop spans 14 amino acids. Germline V gene data show CDR1 as LNHDA and CDR2 as SQIVND (reference sequence). CDR3 bases: TGTGCCACCTGCCCCTCACAGGGGGGCTATGGCTACACCTTC. Its translation is CATCPSQGGYGYTF.

This chain links TRBV11-2 with TRBJ1-5; D perhaps matches TRBD1 (6 bases). This CDR3 comprises 13 residues. V lost 5 bases and J 9 bases, leaving 14 bases between the germline ends. Germline CDR1 SGHAT, CDR2 FQNNGV. This CDR3 reads CASSKTGFGPQHF. Written as DNA, the CDR3 is TGTGCCAGCAGCAAGACAGGTTTTGGGCCCCAGCATTTT.

V gene TRBV5-5 combines with J gene TRBJ2-7, with TRBD2 as a possible D gene (6 bases). The ends were cut back, 2 bases at V and 1 base at J, with 13 bases in the middle. Germline loops: CDR1 SGHKS, CDR2 YYEKEE (reference sequence). This CDR3 has 15 residues. The DNA of the CDR3 is TGTGCCAGCAGCTTAGTGGCTAGCGCGTCCTACGAGCAGTACTTC. Its translation is CASSLVASASYEQYF.

The chain recombines TRBV7-2 with TRBJ1-2, with 7 bases matching TRBD1. Unmatched junction bases numbered 9, after V lost 5 bases and J lost 6 bases. Germline CDR1 is SGHTA and CDR2 is FQGNSA. The CDR3 consists of 14 residues. The CDR3 sequence is CASSLRGRSDGYTF. The DNA for the CDR3 is TGTGCCAGCAGCCTGAGGGGGCGAAGCGATGGCTACACCTTC.

For the CDR3, the DNA is TGTGCCAGCAGCTCCGGGACTAGCGGGACAGATGAGCAGTTCTTC. This encodes CASSSGTSGTDEQFF. The genes are TRBV5-4 and TRBJ2-1, with 13 nucleotides matching TRBD2. The CDR3 contains 15 residues. Germline trimming cut 3 bases from V and 8 bases from J; bases unmatched to any gene: 5. The germline V gene has CDR1 SGHNT and CDR2 YYREEE (reference sequence).

The chain uses TRBV30 and TRBJ1-5, with 7 bases fitting TRBD1. Germline trimming cut 5 bases from V and 0 bases from J; bases unmatched to any gene: 1. The CDR3 loop spans 13 amino acids. The germline V gene encodes CDR1 GTSNPN and CDR2 SVGIG (reference sequence). In DNA, the CDR3 is TGTGCCTGGGACAGGGATAGCAATCAGCCCCAGCATTTT. Encoded protein: CAWDRDSNQPQHF.

The CDR3 DNA follows: TGCGCCAGCAGCAAGGACGGCTTTCGCCCCAGGGACTATGGCTACACCTTC. Translation gives CASSKDGFRPRDYGYTF. The V gene is TRBV5-1, the J gene TRBJ1-2, with D possibly TRBD1 on 5 matching bases. The CDR3 contains 17 residues. Trimming cost V 4 bases and J 3 bases, with 22 bases left between them. Germline V gene data show CDR1 as SGHRS and CDR2 as YFSETQ.

CDR3 in amino acids: CASSASGGTDTQYF. CDR3 coding DNA: TGTGCCAGCAGTGCTAGCGGGGGCACAGATACGCAGTATTTT. This chain joins TRBV6-1 and TRBJ2-3; TRBD2 agrees at 9 bases. CDR1 and CDR2 from the germline V gene are MNHNS and SASEGT. V gave up 4 bases and J gave up 1 base; unmatched junction bases: 0. This CDR3 comprises 14 residues.

The rearrangement joins TRBV7-6 to TRBJ1-6, with TRBD1 identical over 7 bases. Trimming removed 5 bases from V and 5 bases from J; junction bases left unmatched: 3. Per germline, CDR1 SGHVS and CDR2 FNYEAQ. The CDR3 spans 14 residues. The CDR3, as DNA: TGTGCCAGCAGCCCTCAGGGGGATAATTCACCCCTCCACTTT. It yields the protein CASSPQGDNSPLHF.

V is TRBV7-3 and J is TRBJ2-6, with D unresolved. This CDR3 region has 20 residues. Germline V gives CDR1 SGHTA, CDR2 FQGTGA. V was cut by 6 bases and J by 3 bases, with 27 bases left in between. CDR3 DNA: TGTGCCAGCAGTTTAGGATTCCAGGTCGCCCCGTCGCGTGGGGCCAACGTCCTGACTTTC. Amino acids: CASSLGFQVAPSRGANVLTF.

The V call is TRBV11-3, the J call TRBJ1-2; D gene unclear. Germline loops: CDR1 SGHNT, CDR2 YENEEA. CDR3 size: 14 residues. Trimming took 5 bases from V and 4 from J, leaving 14 bases between them. The CDR3 protein is CASSMSPGTYGYTF. The CDR3 DNA reads as TGTGCCAGCAGCATGTCCCCCGGCACCTATGGCTACACCTTC.

The V gene is TRBV14, the J gene TRBJ1-2; D may be TRBD1 (5 bases). The CDR3 has 13 residues. Trimming took off 4 bases at V and 4 bases at J, with 10 bases between the two ends. CDR1 and CDR2 from the germline V gene are SGHDN and FVKESK. CDR3 sequence (DNA): TGTGCCAGCAGCCTCGCAACAGGCTATGGCTACACCTTC. It codes for CASSLATGYGYTF. Full variable domain (missing parts from reference TRBV14 and TRBJ1-2): EAGVTQFPSHSVIEKGQTVTLRCDPISGHDNLYWYRRVMGKEIKFLLHFVKESKQDESGMPNNRFLAERTGGTYSTLKVQPAELEDSGVYFCASSLATGYGYTFGSGTRLTVV.

The rearrangement joins TRBV5-4 to TRBJ2-2; 9 bases map to TRBD1. Germline V CDR1 and CDR2: SGHNT, YYREEE (reference sequence). This CDR3 region has 16 residues. V shed 1 base and J 7 bases; nucleotides not matched to a gene: 8. This CDR3 is CASSLLDRGFGGELFF. The CDR3 DNA reads as TGTGCCAGCAGCTTGTTGGACAGGGGCTTTGGCGGGGAGCTGTTTTTT.

The chain joins TRBV15 to TRBJ2-1; the match to TRBD2 covers 8 bases. The CDR3 loop spans 14 amino acids. Germline CDR1 and CDR2: LNHNV and YYDKDF (reference sequence). Trimming cost V 5 bases and J 13 bases; bases outside gene matches: 13. CDR3 residues: CATSALISGAYQFF. The CDR3 DNA follows: TGTGCCACCAGCGCCCTTATTAGCGGGGCGTATCAGTTCTTC.

The V and J genes are TRBV10-3 and TRBJ2-1, with TRBD2 matching over 13 bases. The CDR3 runs 16 residues. Germline V gene lookup returns CDR1 ENHRY and CDR2 SYGVKD. Losses at the gene ends were 4 bases for V and 5 bases for J; bases not matched to a gene: 5. The CDR3 nucleotides are TGTGCCATCAGTGGCCCGGGACTAGCGGGGAACAATGAGCAGTTCTTC. It specifies CAISGPGLAGNNEQFF.

This sequence joins TRBV18 and TRBJ1-4, with 7 bases aligning to TRBD1. V was pared by 6 bases and J by 4 bases, with 14 bases of the junction left unmatched. The length of the CDR3 is 17 residues. In germline, CDR1 is KGHSH, CDR2 LQKENI. CDR3 sequence reads: CASSRQQGREHNEKLFF. The CDR3 DNA follows: TGTGCCAGCTCTCGTCAACAGGGGAGGGAACATAATGAAAAACTGTTTTTT.